What follows are 14 T cell receptor beta chains derived from one specimen sequenced in a study of shared clonotypes between healthy human individuals. The table came from immunoSEQ multiplex PCR; TCRdb's copy has only in-frame clones and leaves some out. Counted here are roughly 1,500,000 clones, 95% to 99% occurring once; the ten biggest clones make up about 0.42%. Sequenced: naive CD4+ T cells sorted from blood. As to subset: CD45RA+ positively selected. All receptors come from a man aged 30 to 45 in good health.

This chain links TRBV28 with TRBJ2-7; TRBD2 is a possible D gene (5 bases). Trimming pared 1 base from V and 3 bases from J, leaving 16 bases between. Looked up from germline, CDR1 is MDHEN and CDR2 is SYDVKM. The CDR3 extends over 16 amino acids. CDR3 nucleotides: TGTGCCAGCAGTTTATCCCAAGGCTTAGGGAGCTACGAGCAGTACTTC. It specifies CASSLSQGLGSYEQYF.

The chain carries TRBV11-3 and TRBJ2-2, with TRBD2 matching over 12 bases. In germline, CDR1 is SGHNT, CDR2 YENEEA. This CDR3 has 16 amino acids. The V gene end was trimmed by 1 base and the J gene end by 5 bases; junction bases not matched to a gene: 2. In DNA, the CDR3 is TGTGCCAGCAGCTTAGGACTAGCGGGAGTAACCGGGGAGCTGTTTTTT. Its translation is CASSLGLAGVTGELFF.

This sequence joins TRBV4-1 and TRBJ2-3; possibly TRBD2 for D (6 bases). V gave up 4 bases and J gave up 5 bases, with 25 bases separating them. The CDR3 is 18 residues long. Per germline, CDR1 MGHRA and CDR2 YSYEKL. As DNA, the CDR3 is TGCGCCAGCAGCCTCGTGGGGGGTCGTAATGCTCTGTTAGATACGCAGTATTTT. This translates into CASSLVGGRNALLDTQYF.

The chain couples TRBV27 to TRBJ2-7; D may be TRBD1 (6 bases). The CDR3 consists of 13 residues. Between the trimmed V and J ends, which lost 6 bases and 2 bases, there was a span of 11 bases. Germline CDR1 is MNHEY and CDR2 is SMNVEV (reference sequence). The CDR3 reads CASRPGHPYEQYF. The CDR3 DNA is TGTGCCAGCAGACCGGGACACCCCTACGAGCAGTACTTC.

As to this clone: Mismatch with germline at one junction end may stem from a read error. The chain links TRBV4-2 to TRBJ2-7, with 8 bases identical to TRBD1. CDR1 is LGHNA and CDR2 is YNFKEQ in the germline V gene. The CDR3 is made up of 14 amino acids. This CDR3 reads CASSKDTGGYEQYF. CDR3 nucleotides: TGTGCCAGCAGCAAAGATACAGGGGGCTACGAGCAGTACTTC.

This clone came up once. The CDR3 is CAISGEDSGGSGNTGELFF. The CDR3 region has the DNA TGTGCCATCAGTGGGGAGGACTCGGGAGGTAGCGGGAACACCGGGGAGCTGTTTTTT. The chain uses TRBV10-3 and TRBJ2-2; the match to TRBD2 covers 7 bases. J lost 1 base, V lost 4 bases, and 15 bases had no gene match. CDR1 and CDR2 from the germline V gene are ENHRY and SYGVKD. CDR3 length equals 19 residues.

V gene TRBV7-9 combines with J gene TRBJ2-7, with D possibly being TRBD1 (6 bases). CDR1 is SEHNR, CDR2 FQNEAQ, per germline (reference sequence). The CDR3 length is 15 residues. V dropped 1 base and J dropped 5 bases, with 15 bases sitting between them. The CDR3 protein is CASSLGDMARDEQYF. DNA for the CDR3: TGTGCCAGCAGCTTAGGGGACATGGCACGGGACGAGCAGTACTTC.

The chain combines TRBV2 with TRBJ2-7; TRBD1 is a possible D gene (6 bases). Germline V gene data show CDR1 as SNHLY and CDR2 as FYNNEI. The CDR3 spans 13 residues. V lost 7 bases and J lost 7, with 17 bases in between. CDR3 DNA: TGTGCCAGCAATCGGGACACTCTGGGTGAGCAGTACTTC. Protein sequence: CASNRDTLGEQYF. The full variable domain, completed using reference TRBV2 and TRBJ2-7, is EPEVTQTPSHQVTQMGQEVILRCVPISNHLYFYWYRQILGQKVEFLVSFYNNEISEKSEIFDDQFSVERPDGSNFTLKIRSTKLEDSAMYFCASNRDTLGEQYFGPGTRLTVT.

The chain employs TRBV27 and TRBJ1-4; TRBD1 is a possible D gene (6 bases). The CDR3 extends over 17 amino acids. Trimming cost V 3 bases and J 7 bases, with 21 bases left between them. Germline CDR1 reads MNHEY; CDR2 reads SMNVEV (reference sequence). The CDR3 DNA sequence: TGTGCCAGCAGTTTCCCCCTTCACAGGGAGAAAAGTGAAAAACTGTTTTTT. Protein sequence: CASSFPLHREKSEKLFF. Drawing the rest from reference TRBV27 and TRBJ1-4, the complete variable domain is EAQVTQNPRYLITVTGKKLTVTCSQNMNHEYMSWYRQDPGLGLRQIYYSMNVEVTDKGDVPEGYKVSRKEKRNFPLILESPSPNQTSLYFCASSFPLHREKSEKLFFGSGTQLSVL.

The chain combines TRBV10-2 with TRBJ1-5; 9 bases agree with TRBD1. V was pared by 6 bases and J by 2 bases, with 14 bases of the junction left unmatched. CDR3 length equals 18 residues. CDR1 and CDR2 from the germline V gene are WSHSY and SAAADI. CDR3 sequence reads: CASSQRNPGTGRNQPQHF. As DNA, the CDR3 is TGCGCCAGCAGCCAAAGAAATCCCGGGACAGGGCGCAATCAGCCCCAGCATTTT.

The chain recombines TRBV7-8 with TRBJ1-2, with TRBD1 matching over 10 bases. From germline, CDR1 is SGHVS and CDR2 FQNEAQ. Unmatched junction bases numbered 5, after V lost 1 base and J lost 3 bases. The CDR3 contains 16 residues. CDR3 in amino acids: CASSLVQDRGDYGYTF. CDR3 nucleotides: TGTGCCAGCAGCTTAGTGCAGGACAGGGGGGACTATGGCTACACCTTC.

The chain combines TRBV18 with TRBJ2-1; 8 bases are a match to TRBD1. Germline V gives CDR1 KGHSH, CDR2 LQKENI. The trim removed 0 bases at V and 6 bases at J, leaving 10 bases unmatched. The CDR3 has 17 residues. The DNA for the CDR3 is TGTGCCAGCTCACCACCGTCTTGGGACAGGTCGTCCAATGAGCAGTTCTTC. It codes for CASSPPSWDRSSNEQFF.

The chain is built from TRBV7-9 and TRBJ2-5, with a possible D match to TRBD1 (6 bases). Trimming left V 9 bases short and J 3 bases short, with 23 bases between. The CDR3 has 16 amino acids. Germline assignment: CDR1 SEHNR and CDR2 FQNEAQ (reference sequence). The CDR3 nucleotides read TGTGCCAGTCCTCCGCCCCCAGGGACATCAAAAGAGACCCAGTACTTC. Translating it yields CASPPPPGTSKETQYF.

This clone occurred once. The rearrangement links TRBV18 to TRBJ2-7; 7 bases agree with TRBD2. The junction had 8 bases not matched to a gene; V was cut back by 1 base and J by 5 bases. The CDR3 length is 15 residues. Germline V gives CDR1 KGHSH, CDR2 LQKENI. The CDR3: CASSPLAGLVDEQYF. The DNA of the CDR3 is TGTGCCAGCTCACCACTAGCGGGCCTGGTCGACGAGCAGTACTTC.